Reported below is one T cell receptor (beta chain). The sample is drawn from a study of blood T cell repertoires in COVID-19. Study-level information: Spain, Italy and the United States supplied samples that represented acute and convalescent COVID-19. Nucleic acid was either cDNA or gDNA, and it came from T cells, B-cell-depleted T cells, or PBMCs.

Authors' analysis steps: Amplified reference gene primers provided the basis for estimating nucleated cell counts. Produced via immunoSEQ multiplex PCR; TCRdb's table is partial and in-frame only. V and J calls and clone size are those listed in that table; D and trimming were worked out from the DNA. Of around 150,000 clones listed, about 86% are singletons. V gave up 5 bases and J gave up 5 bases, with 22 bases separating them. This CDR3 region has 17 residues. Per the germline V gene, CDR1 is MNHEY and CDR2 is SMNVEV (reference sequence). This chain links TRBV27 with TRBJ2-1; D is possibly TRBD1 (5 bases). This clonotype was obtained from a man between 65 and 85 years old with acute or convalescent COVID-19. Sequencing was carried out using peripheral blood. CDR3 bases: TGTGCCAGCAGTATCCCCCCCGTCAACAGGCAGAACAATGAGCAGTTCTTC. Its protein product is CASSIPPVNRQNNEQFF.